Shown below are 10 T cell receptor beta chains from a single sample sequenced in a study of CXCR3-negative and CXCR3-positive naive CD8 T cells. The TRB cDNA libraries were prepared by 5' RACE with UMI labels. After re-calling the 5' RACE reads, TCRdb lists one entry per CDR3 protein, DNA absent. Its table records about 45,000 distinct CDR3 sequences. The sequencing input was memory CD8+ T cells from blood. These TCRs come from a human donor in good health. Some clones in this sample may be carry-over from other donors' samples.

V and J are TRBV3-1 and TRBJ1-1; TCRdb returns TRBD1, unconfirmable since there is no DNA. This CDR3 comprises 14 residues. CDR1 and CDR2 from the germline V gene are LGHDT and YNNKEL (reference sequence). CDR3 loop: CASSQERQGIEAFF. The complete variable domain, with remaining parts taken from reference TRBV3-1 and TRBJ1-1, reads DTAVSQTPKYLVTQMGNDKSIKCEQNLGHDTMYWYKQDSKKFLKIMFSYNNKELIINETVPNRFSPKSPDKAHLNLHINSLELGDSAVYFCASSQERQGIEAFFGQGTRLTVV.

The chain joins TRBV7-6 to TRBJ2-3. Looked up from germline, CDR1 is SGHVS and CDR2 is FNYEAQ. The CDR3 consists of 13 residues. Here the CDR3 reads CASSLYRADTQYF.

The chain couples TRBV29-1 to TRBJ1-2; TCRdb indicates TRBD1, and absent DNA this call remains unverified. There are 12 residues in the CDR3. CDR1 SQVTM and CDR2 ANQGSEA come from the germline V gene. This CDR3 reads CSVPEGGSGYTF.

The chain has TRBV6-5 and TRBJ2-5; TCRdb picks TRBD2, but there is no DNA to check that call. There are 14 residues in the CDR3. Germline CDR1 MNHEY, CDR2 SVGAGI. The chain's CDR3 is CASSQLAGVETQYF.

CDR3: CASSPFRSKQGNYEQYF. This sequence joins TRBV18 and TRBJ2-7; TCRdb's D call of TRBD1 is untestable without DNA. This CDR3 has 17 residues. Germline CDR1 reads KGHSH; CDR2 reads LQKENI.

The chain has TRBV6-2 or TRBV6-3 and TRBJ2-1; TCRdb designates TRBD2, a call that cannot be tested without DNA. The length of the CDR3 is 15 residues. CDR1 and CDR2 (germline): MNHEY, SVGEGT. CDR3 protein: CASSQPSGGRNEQFF.

The rearrangement uses TRBV7-3 and TRBJ2-1; there is no DNA to check the TCRdb D call of TRBD1. There are 15 residues in the CDR3. The germline gives CDR1 SGHTA, CDR2 FQGTGA. CDR3 region: CASSYGTGSINEQFF. Full variable domain (missing parts from reference TRBV7-3 and TRBJ2-1): GAGVSQTPSNKVTEKGKYVELRCDPISGHTALYWYRQSLGQGPEFLIYFQGTGAADDSGLPNDRFFAVRPEGSVSTLKIQRTERGDSAVYLCASSYGTGSINEQFFGPGTRLTVL.

The chain employs TRBV12-3 or TRBV12-4 and TRBJ2-2; TCRdb picks TRBD1, but there is no DNA to check that call. The CDR3 extends over 14 amino acids. CDR3 amino acids: CASTLGVNTGELFF.

The chain uses TRBV20-1 and TRBJ2-7; TCRdb's D call, TRBD1, is unchecked because there is no DNA. Germline CDR1 is DFQATT and CDR2 is SNEGSKA (reference sequence). The CDR3 contains 15 residues. CDR3: CSALPAGTEFYEQYF.

V gene TRBV10-2 combines with J gene TRBJ1-2; checking the TCRdb D call of TRBD1 is not possible without DNA. Germline V gene lookup returns CDR1 WSHSY and CDR2 SAAADI. The CDR3 is made up of 14 amino acids. The CDR3 sequence is CASSEGTPSYGYTF.